This T cell receptor (beta chain) was retrieved from a study of vaccination effects on CD4 cells after COVID-19. Background on the study: Of the BNT162b2 and mRNA-1273 vaccines, participants received two doses of one or the other. Study conclusions and caveats: Infection- and vaccine-induced clones contracted markedly late after vaccination.

The CDR3 loop spans 20 amino acids. Germline CDR1 reads SGHVS; CDR2 reads FNYEAQ. V shed 5 bases, J shed 2 bases, and the junction held 23 bases outside the gene matches. This table comes from immunoSEQ multiplex PCR, and its TCRdb copy is limited to in-frame clones, with some not included. This table has roughly 15,000 clones, around 80% appearing once. Sequencing was preceded by expansion of antigen-specific CD4+ T cells with viral peptide pools in the ViraFEST assay. Once cultured for roughly ten days, the cells underwent separation to obtain CD4+ T cells. As for this clone: Its target is unknown.

The chain combines TRBV7-6 with TRBJ2-7; 8 nucleotides agree with TRBD2. This specimen was CD4+ T cells from PBMCs cultured with HCoV-229E spike peptides, taken before COVID-19 vaccination. This clonotype was obtained from a human donor who received a COVID-19 vaccine. CDR3 nucleotides: TGTGCCAGCAGCCCCGCCGGGGGGGGGCCGGGGCTCCCAGTCCCCTACGAGCAGTACTTC. This gives the protein CASSPAGGGPGLPVPYEQYF.